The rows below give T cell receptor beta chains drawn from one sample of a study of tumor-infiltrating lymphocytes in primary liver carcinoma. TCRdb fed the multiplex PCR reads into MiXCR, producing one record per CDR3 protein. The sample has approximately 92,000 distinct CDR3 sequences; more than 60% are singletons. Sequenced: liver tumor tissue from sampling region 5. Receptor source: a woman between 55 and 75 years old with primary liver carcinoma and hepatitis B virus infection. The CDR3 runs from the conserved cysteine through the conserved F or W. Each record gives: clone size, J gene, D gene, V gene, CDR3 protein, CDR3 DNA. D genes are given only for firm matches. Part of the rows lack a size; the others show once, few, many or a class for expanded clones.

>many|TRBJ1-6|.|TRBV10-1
CASSGTKNSPLHF
TGCGCCAGCTCCGGGACGAAAAATTCACCCCTCCACTTT
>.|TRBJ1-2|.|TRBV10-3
CAIASDSYGYTF
TGTGCCATCGCGTCGGACAGCTACGGCTACACCTTC
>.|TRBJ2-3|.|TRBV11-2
CTSSLAARTDTQYF
TGTACCAGCAGCTTAGCAGCACGCACAGATACGCAGTATTTT
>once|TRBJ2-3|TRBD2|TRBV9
CASSVRTSAGDTQYF
TGTGCCAGCAGCGTAAGGACTAGCGCTGGAGATACGCAGTATTTT
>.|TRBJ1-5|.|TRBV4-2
CASRQKEYLPQHF
TGTGCCAGCAGGCAAAAGGAATATCTGCCCCAGCATTTT
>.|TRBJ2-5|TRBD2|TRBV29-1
CSVEIAGAAPETRYF
TGCAGCGTTGAAATAGCGGGAGCCGCTCCGGAGACCCGATACTTC
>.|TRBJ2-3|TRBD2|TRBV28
CAGSEVYGTSGTDTQYF
TGTGCCGGCAGTGAAGTTTACGGGACTAGCGGCACAGATACGCAGTATTTT
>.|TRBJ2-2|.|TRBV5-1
CASSRTAPWRQSGELFF
TGCGCCAGCAGCCGGACTGCCCCCTGGCGGCAATCCGGGGAGCTGTTTTTT
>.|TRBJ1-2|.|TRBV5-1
CTSSPGFGSMKGYTF
TGCACCAGCAGCCCCGGTTTCGGGTCCATGAAGGGCTACACCTTC
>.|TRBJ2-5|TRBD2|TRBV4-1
CVSSQGLVGKETQYF
TGCGTCAGCAGCCAAGGACTAGTGGGGAAAGAGACCCAGTACTTC
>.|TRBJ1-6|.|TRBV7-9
CVSSLTAVDSRLHF
TGTGTCAGCAGCCTGACAGCGGTGGATTCACGCCTCCACTTT
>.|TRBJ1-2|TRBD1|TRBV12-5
CVSSRDSANYGYTF
TGTGTTAGCTCGAGGGACAGCGCCAACTATGGCTACACCTTC
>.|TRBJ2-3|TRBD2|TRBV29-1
CIASGLGNTQYF
TGCATCGCTAGCGGCCTGGGAAATACGCAGTATTTT
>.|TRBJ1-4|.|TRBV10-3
CAIRLDRTGKLFF
TGTGCCATCAGACTAGACCGAACTGGGAAACTGTTTTTT
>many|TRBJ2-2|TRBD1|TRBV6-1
CASPGQGDTGELFF
TGTGCCAGCCCCGGACAGGGAGACACCGGGGAGCTGTTTTTT
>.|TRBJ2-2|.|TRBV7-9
CASSLVVRNTGELFF
TGTGCCAGCAGCTTAGTGGTGCGGAACACCGGGGAGCTGTTTTTT
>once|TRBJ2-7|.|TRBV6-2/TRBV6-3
CASIKASVRSYEQYF
TGTGCCAGCATCAAGGCTAGCGTGAGGTCGTACGAGCAGTATTTC
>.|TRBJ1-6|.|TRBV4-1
CVSSQGGIDSPLHF
TGCGTCAGCAGCCAGGGAGGGATTGACTCACCCCTCCACTTT
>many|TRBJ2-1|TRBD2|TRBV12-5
CASGQTSGLYNEQFF
TGTGCTAGTGGCCAGACTAGCGGCCTATACAATGAGCAGTTCTTC
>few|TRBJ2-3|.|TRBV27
CASRRSDTQYF
TGTGCCAGCAGACGAAGCGATACGCAGTATTTT
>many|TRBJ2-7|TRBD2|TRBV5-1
CASSLELAGGGEQYF
TGCGCCAGCAGCTTGGAACTAGCGGGAGGAGGCGAGCAGTACTTC
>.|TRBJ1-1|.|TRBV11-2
CASSLEWGTSTTVFF
TGTGCCAGCAGCTTAGAGTGGGGGACCTCCACTACAGTTTTCTTT
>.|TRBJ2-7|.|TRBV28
CASSQTQGGGNEQYF
TGTGCCAGCAGCCAGACCCAAGGGGGAGGCAACGAGCAGTACTTC
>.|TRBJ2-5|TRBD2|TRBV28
CASSPLAGTTVRTQYF
TGTGCCAGCAGTCCCCTAGCGGGAACCACCGTGCGGACCCAGTACTTC
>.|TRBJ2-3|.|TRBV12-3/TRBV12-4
CASSSITDTQYF
TGTGCCAGCAGCTCCATTACTGATACGCAGTATTTT
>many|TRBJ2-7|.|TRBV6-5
CASSKQGILGEQYF
TGTGCCAGCAGTAAACAGGGAATCTTAGGCGAGCAGTACTTC
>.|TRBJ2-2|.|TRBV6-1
CATSETTDTGELFF
TGTGCCACCAGTGAAACAACGGACACCGGGGAGCTGTTTTTT
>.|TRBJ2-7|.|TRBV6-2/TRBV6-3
CASRMPPSYKQYF
TGTGCCAGCAGGATGCCGCCGAGCTACAAGCAGTACTTC
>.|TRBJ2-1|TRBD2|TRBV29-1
CSVDMSGSTAFHEQFF
TGCAGCGTTGATATGAGCGGGAGTACGGCATTCCATGAGCAGTTCTTC
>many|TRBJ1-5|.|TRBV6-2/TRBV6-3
CASSATGYSNQPQHF
TGTGCCAGCAGTGCGACAGGCTATAGCAATCAGCCCCAGCATTTT
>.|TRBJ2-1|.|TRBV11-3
CAGSLDSVGKQFF
TGTGCCGGCAGCTTAGATAGCGTCGGTAAGCAGTTCTTC
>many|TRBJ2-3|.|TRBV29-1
CSVERGADTQYF
TGCAGCGTTGAAAGGGGCGCAGATACGCAGTATTTT
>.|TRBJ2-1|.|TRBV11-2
CASSLGLTEYNGQFF
TGTGCCAGCAGCTTAGGACTAACAGAATACAATGGGCAGTTCTTC
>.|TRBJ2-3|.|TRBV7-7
CVSSPLDLPDTQYF
TGTGTTAGCAGCCCCTTGGATCTACCAGATACGCAGTATTTT
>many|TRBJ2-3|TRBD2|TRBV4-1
CASSQDPGLAVRSTDTQYF
TGCGCCAGCAGCCAAGATCCGGGACTAGCGGTAAGAAGCACAGATACGCAGTATTTT
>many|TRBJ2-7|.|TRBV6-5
CASIFVGAAYEQYF
TGTGCCAGCATCTTCGTGGGGGCGGCCTACGAGCAGTACTTC
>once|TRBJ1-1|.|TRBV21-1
CASTRLSTSGGFPMNTEAFF
TGTGCCAGCACCAGGTTATCTACGTCAGGAGGATTCCCTATGAACACTGAAGCTTTCTTT
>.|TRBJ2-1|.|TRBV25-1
CASSESPSYNEQLF
TGTGCCAGCAGTGAGAGCCCTTCCTACAATGAGCAGCTCTTC
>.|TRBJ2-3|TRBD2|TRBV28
CASSSAFGGGRIDTQYF
TGTGCCAGCAGTTCAGCCTTCGGGGGGGGGAGAATAGATACGCAGTATTTT
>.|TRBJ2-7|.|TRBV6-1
CASNSQRSSYEQYF
TGTGCCAGCAATTCACAGCGGAGTTCCTACGAGCAGTACTTC
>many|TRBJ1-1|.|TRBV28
CASSGNGRGNTEAFF
TGTGCCAGCAGTGGGAACGGGAGGGGGAACACTGAAGCTTTCTTT
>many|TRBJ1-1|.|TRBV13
CASRQMAEAFF
TGTGCCAGCCGACAGATGGCTGAAGCTTTCTTT
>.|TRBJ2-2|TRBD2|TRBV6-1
CASSRTRVRNTGELFF
TGTGCCAGCAGTCGGACTAGAGTGAGGAACACCGGGGAGCTGTTTTTT
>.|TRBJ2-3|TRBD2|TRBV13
CASSLTSGTSCTDTQYF
TGTGCCAGCAGCTTGACATCCGGGACTAGCTGCACAGATACGCAGTATTTT
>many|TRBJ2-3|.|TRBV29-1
CSLSLQATDTQYF
TGCAGCCTAAGCCTCCAGGCCACAGATACGCAGTATTTT
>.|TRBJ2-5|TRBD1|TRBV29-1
CGVTGIGETQYF
TGTGGCGTGACAGGGATAGGAGAGACCCAGTACTTC
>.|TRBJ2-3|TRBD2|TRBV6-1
CASNVGAGVADTQYF
TGTGCCAGCAATGTAGGGGCGGGGGTGGCAGATACGCAGTATTTT
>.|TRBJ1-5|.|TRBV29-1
CSVDRTSVERRDTQHF
TGCAGTGTTGACAGGACTAGCGTAGAGAGGAGAGATACGCAGCATTTT
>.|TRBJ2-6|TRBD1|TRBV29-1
CSAGTGGITGANVLTF
TGCAGCGCCGGGACAGGGGGTATTACTGGGGCCAACGTCCTGACCTTC
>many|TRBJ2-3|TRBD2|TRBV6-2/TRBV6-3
CASQAGEATDTQYF
TGTGCCAGCCAAGCGGGAGAGGCCACAGATACGCAGTATTTT
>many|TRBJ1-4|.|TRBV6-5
CASAPATLRNEKLFF
TGTGCCAGCGCCCCAGCAACACTTAGGAATGAAAAACTGTTTTTT
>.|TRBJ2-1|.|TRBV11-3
CASSLGFGGLSYNERFF
TGTGCAAGCAGCTTAGGGTTCGGCGGGCTTTCCTACAATGAGCGGTTCTTT
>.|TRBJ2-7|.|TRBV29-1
CSVEDSGMPPYEQYF
TGCAGCGTTGAGGACAGCGGGATGCCACCCTACGAGCAGTACTTC
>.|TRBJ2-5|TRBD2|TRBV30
CVWSTGTSGRETQYF
TGTGTCTGGAGTACCGGGACTAGCGGGAGAGAGACCCAGTACTTC
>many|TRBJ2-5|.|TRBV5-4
CASSLAEGRETQYF
TGTGCCAGCAGCTTGGCCGAGGGGCGGGAGACCCAGTACTTC
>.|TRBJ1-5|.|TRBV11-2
CASSPWADTQHF
TGTGCTAGCAGCCCATGGGCGGATACGCAGCATTTT
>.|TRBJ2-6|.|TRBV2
CASSEGVTGANVLTF
TGTGCCAGCAGTGAGGGGGTAACTGGGGCCAACGTCCTGACTTTC
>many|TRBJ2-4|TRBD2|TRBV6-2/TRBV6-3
CASSLAGNKNIQYF
TGTGCCAGCAGTTTAGCGGGGAACAAAAACATTCAGTACTTC
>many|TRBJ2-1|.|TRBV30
CAWKKSGEQFF
TGTGCCTGGAAGAAGAGCGGTGAGCAGTTCTTC